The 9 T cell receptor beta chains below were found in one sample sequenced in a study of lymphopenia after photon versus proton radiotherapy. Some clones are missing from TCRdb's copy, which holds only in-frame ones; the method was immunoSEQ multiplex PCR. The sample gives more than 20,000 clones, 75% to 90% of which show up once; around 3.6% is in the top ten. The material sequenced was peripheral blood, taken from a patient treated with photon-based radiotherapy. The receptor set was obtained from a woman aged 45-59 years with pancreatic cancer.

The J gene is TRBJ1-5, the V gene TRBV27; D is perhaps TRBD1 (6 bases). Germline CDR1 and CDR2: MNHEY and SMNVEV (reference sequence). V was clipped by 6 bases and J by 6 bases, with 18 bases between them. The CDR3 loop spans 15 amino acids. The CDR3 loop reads CASSPRWGALQPQHF. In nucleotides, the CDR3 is TGTGCCAGCAGCCCAAGGTGGGGGGCCCTTCAGCCCCAGCATTTT.

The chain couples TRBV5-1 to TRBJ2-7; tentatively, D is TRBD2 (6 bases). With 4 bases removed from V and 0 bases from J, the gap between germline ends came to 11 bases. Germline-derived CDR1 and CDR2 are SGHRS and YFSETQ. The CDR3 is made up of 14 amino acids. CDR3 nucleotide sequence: TGCGCCAGCAGCGGCGGAGGGAGCTCCTACGAGCAGTACTTC. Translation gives CASSGGGSSYEQYF.

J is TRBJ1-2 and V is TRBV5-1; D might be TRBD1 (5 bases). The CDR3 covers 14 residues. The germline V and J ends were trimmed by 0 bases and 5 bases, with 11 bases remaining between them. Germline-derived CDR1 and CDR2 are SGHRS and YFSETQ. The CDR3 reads CASSLAGTKYGYTF. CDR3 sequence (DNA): TGCGCCAGCAGCTTGGCGGGGACGAAATATGGCTACACCTTC.

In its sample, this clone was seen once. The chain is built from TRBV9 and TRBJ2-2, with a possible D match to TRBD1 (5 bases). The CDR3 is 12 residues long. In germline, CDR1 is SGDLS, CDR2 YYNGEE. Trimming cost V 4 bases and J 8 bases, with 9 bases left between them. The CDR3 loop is CASSFPGGELFF. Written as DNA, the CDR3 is TGTGCCAGCAGCTTCCCAGGGGGGGAGCTGTTTTTT.

DNA of the CDR3: TGCGCCAGCAGCCAGTCCCCGTCCAATGGATTATCCTACGAGCAGTACTTC. Translated, it gives CASSQSPSNGLSYEQYF. The chain is built from TRBV4-1 and TRBJ2-7; D is unclear. CDR3 length equals 17 residues. CDR1 MGHRA and CDR2 YSYEKL come from the germline V gene. Trimming removed 3 bases from V and 1 base from J, with 19 bases in between.

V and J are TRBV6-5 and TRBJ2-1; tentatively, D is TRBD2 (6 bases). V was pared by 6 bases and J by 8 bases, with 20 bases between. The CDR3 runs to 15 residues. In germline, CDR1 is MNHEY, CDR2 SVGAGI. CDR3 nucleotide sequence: TGTGCCAGCAGCTACGGACGCTTAGGGGACTATGAGCAGTTCTTC. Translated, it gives CASSYGRLGDYEQFF.

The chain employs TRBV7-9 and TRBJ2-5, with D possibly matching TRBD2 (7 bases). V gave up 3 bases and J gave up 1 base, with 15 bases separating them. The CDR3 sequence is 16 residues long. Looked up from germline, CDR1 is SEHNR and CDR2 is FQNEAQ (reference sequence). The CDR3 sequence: CASSLDLGGRQETQYF. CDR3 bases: TGTGCCAGCAGCTTGGATTTGGGGGGGCGCCAAGAGACCCAGTACTTC.

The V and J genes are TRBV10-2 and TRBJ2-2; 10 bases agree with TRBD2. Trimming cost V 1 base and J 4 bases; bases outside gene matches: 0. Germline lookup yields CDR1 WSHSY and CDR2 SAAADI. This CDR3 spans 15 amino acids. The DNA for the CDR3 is TGCGCCAGCAGTGAGTTAGCGGGAGGCACCGGGGAGCTGTTTTTT. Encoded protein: CASSELAGGTGELFF.

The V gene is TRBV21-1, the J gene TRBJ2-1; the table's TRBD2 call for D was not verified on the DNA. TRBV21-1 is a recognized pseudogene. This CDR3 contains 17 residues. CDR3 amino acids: CASSTRPDWPFYNEQFF. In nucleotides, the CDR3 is TGTGCCAGCAGCACCCGACCCGACTGGCCGTTCTACAATGAGCAGTTCTTC.